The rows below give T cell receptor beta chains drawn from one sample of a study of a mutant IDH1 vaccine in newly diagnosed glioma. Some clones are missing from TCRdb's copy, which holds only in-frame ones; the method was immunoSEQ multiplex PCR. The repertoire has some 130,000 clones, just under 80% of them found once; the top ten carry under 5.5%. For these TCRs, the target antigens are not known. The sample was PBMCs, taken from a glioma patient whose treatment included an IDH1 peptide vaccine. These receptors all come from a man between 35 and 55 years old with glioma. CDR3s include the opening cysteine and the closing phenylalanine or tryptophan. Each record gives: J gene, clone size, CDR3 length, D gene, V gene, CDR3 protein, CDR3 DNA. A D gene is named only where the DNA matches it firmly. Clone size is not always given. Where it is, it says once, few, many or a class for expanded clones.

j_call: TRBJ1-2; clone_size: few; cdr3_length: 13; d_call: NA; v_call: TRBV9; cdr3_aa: CASSPGQNYGYTF; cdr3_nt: TGTGCCAGCAGCCCTGGACAGAACTATGGCTACACCTTC
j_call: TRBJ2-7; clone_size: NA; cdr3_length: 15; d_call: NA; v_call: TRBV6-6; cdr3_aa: CASSYGQPLVYEQYF; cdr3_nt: TGTGCCAGCAGTTACGGACAGCCTCTGGTGTACGAGCAGTACTTC
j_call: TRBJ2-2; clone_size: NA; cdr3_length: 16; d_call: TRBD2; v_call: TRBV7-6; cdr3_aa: CASRHSSGGAPGELFF; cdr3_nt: TGTGCCAGCAGACACTCTAGCGGGGGGGCGCCCGGGGAGCTGTTTTTT
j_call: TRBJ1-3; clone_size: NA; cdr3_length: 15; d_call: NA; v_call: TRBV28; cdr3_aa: CASSWRGNSGNTIYF; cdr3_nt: TGTGCCAGCAGTTGGCGGGGCAACTCTGGAAACACCATATATTTT
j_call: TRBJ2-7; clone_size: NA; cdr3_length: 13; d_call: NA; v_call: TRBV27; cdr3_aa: CASSLNRFYEQYF; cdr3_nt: TGTGCCAGCAGTTTAAACAGGTTCTACGAGCAGTACTTC
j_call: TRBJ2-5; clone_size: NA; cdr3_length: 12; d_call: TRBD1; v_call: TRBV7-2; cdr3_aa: CASRTGQETQYF; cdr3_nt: TGTGCCAGCAGGACAGGGCAGGAGACCCAGTACTTC
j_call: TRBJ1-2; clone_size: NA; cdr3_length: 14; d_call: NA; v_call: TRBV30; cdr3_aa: CAWLVHGGPYGYTF; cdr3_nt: TGTGCCTGGTTGGTCCACGGAGGACCCTATGGCTACACCTTC
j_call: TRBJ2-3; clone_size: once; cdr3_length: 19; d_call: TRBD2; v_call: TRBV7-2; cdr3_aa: CASSSRVAGGPVKTDTQYF; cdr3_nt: TGTGCCAGCAGCTCCCGGGTAGCGGGAGGGCCTGTGAAGACAGATACGCAGTATTTT
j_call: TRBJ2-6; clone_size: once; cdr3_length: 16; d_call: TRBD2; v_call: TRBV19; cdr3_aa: CASVRGGHSGANVLTF; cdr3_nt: TGTGCCAGTGTTAGGGGAGGGCACTCTGGGGCCAACGTCCTGACTTTC
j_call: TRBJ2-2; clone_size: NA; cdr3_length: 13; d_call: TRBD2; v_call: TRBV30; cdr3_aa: CAVPGLATGELFF; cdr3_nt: TGTGCCGTGCCGGGACTAGCGACCGGGGAGCTGTTTTTT
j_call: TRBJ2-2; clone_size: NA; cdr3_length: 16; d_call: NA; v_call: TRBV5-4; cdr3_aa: CASSRSATMWSGELFF; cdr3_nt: TGTGCCAGCAGCCGATCCGCCACTATGTGGAGCGGGGAGCTGTTTTTT
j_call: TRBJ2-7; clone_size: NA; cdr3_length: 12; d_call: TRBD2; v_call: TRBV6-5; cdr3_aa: CASSYGGVEQYF; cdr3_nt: TGTGCCAGCAGTTACGGGGGGGTCGAGCAGTACTTC
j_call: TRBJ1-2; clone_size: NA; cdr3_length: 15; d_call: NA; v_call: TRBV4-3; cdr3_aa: CASSRDRGANYGYTF; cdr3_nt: TGCGCCAGCAGCCGAGACCGCGGCGCTAACTATGGCTACACCTTC
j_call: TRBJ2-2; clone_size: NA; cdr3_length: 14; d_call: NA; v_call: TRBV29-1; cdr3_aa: CSGSDTLGPGELFF; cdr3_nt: TGCAGCGGCTCAGATACTTTGGGGCCCGGGGAGCTGTTTTTT
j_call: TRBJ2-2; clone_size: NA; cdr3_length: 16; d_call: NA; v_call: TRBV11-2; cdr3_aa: CASSLDPRGNTGELFF; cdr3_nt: TGTGCCAGCAGCTTGGACCCTAGGGGCAACACCGGGGAGCTGTTTTTT
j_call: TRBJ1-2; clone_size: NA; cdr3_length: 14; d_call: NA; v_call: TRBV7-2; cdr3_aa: CASSLLLESYGYTF; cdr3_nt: TGTGCCAGCAGCTTATTACTGGAATCCTATGGCTACACCTTC
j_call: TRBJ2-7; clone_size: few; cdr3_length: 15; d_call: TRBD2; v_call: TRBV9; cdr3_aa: CASSVTASGAYEQYF; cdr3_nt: TGTGCCAGCAGCGTAACGGCTAGCGGGGCCTACGAGCAGTACTTC
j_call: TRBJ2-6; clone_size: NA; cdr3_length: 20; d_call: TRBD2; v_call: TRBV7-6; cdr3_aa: CASSLKGLAGYSSGANVLTF; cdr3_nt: TGTGCCAGCAGCCTTAAGGGACTAGCGGGCTACAGCTCTGGGGCCAACGTCCTGACTTTC
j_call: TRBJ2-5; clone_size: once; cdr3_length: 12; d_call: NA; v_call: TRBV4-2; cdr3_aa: CASSPHGETQYF; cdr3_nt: TGTGCCAGCAGCCCTCACGGAGAGACCCAGTACTTC
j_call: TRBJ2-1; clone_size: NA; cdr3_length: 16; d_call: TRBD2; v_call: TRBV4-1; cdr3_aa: CASSQARGGGVNEQFF; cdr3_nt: TGCGCCAGCAGCCAAGCGCGTGGCGGGGGGGTAAATGAGCAGTTCTTC
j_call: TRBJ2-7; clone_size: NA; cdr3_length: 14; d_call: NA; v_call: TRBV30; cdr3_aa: CAWSFGTPTQEQYF; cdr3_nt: TGTGCCTGGAGTTTTGGGACACCTACGCAGGAGCAGTACTTC
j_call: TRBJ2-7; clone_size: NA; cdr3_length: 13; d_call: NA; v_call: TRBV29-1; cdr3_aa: CSVEGPGTYEQYF; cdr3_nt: TGCAGCGTTGAAGGCCCAGGGACCTACGAGCAGTACTTC
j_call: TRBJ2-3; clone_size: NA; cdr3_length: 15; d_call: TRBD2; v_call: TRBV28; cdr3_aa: CASRVLAGGRDTQYF; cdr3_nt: TGTGCCAGCAGAGTACTAGCGGGAGGGCGCGATACGCAGTATTTT
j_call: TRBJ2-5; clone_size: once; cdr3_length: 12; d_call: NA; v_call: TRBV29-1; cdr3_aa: CSVAATQETQYF; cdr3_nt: TGCAGCGTTGCAGCCACCCAAGAGACCCAGTACTTC
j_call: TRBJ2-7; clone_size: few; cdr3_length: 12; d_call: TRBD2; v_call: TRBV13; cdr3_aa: CASSPDRLAMYF; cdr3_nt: TGTGCCAGCAGCCCAGACCGACTAGCGATGTACTTC
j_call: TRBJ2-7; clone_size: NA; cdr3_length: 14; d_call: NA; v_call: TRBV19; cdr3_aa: CASRSGGKAYEQYF; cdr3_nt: TGTGCCAGTAGATCAGGAGGGAAGGCCTACGAGCAGTACTTC
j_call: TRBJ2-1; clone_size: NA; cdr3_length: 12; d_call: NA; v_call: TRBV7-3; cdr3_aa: CASSPSGDEQFF; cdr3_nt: TGTGCCAGCAGCCCATCGGGGGATGAGCAGTTCTTC
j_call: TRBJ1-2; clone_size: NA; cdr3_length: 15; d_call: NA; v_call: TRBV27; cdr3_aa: CASSFTDRPNYGYTF; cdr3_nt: TGTGCCAGCAGTTTCACCGACAGACCTAACTATGGCTACACCTTC
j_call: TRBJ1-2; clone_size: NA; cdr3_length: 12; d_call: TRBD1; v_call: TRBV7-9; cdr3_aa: CASSFDRGGYTF; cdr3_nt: TGTGCCAGCAGCTTCGACAGGGGAGGCTACACCTTC
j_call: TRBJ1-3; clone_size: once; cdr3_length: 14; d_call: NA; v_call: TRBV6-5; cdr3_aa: CASSNAGWGNTIYF; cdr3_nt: TGTGCCAGCAGTAATGCGGGGTGGGGAAACACCATATATTTT
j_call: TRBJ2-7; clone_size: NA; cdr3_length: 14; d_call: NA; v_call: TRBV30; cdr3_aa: CACTDSPSAYEQYF; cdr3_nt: TGTGCCTGCACGGACAGTCCCAGCGCCTACGAGCAGTACTTC
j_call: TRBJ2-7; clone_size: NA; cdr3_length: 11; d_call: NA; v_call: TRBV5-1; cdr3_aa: CASSLEHEQYF; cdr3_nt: TGCGCCAGCAGCTTGGAGCACGAGCAGTACTTC
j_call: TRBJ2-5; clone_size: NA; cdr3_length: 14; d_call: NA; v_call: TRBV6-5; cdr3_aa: CASNSDYNQETQYF; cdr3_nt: TGTGCCAGCAACAGCGACTATAATCAAGAGACCCAGTACTTC
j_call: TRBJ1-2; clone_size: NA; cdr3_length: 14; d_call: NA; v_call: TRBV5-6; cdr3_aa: CASSLSSAAYGYTF; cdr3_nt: TGTGCCAGCAGCTTGAGTTCGGCGGCCTATGGCTACACCTTC
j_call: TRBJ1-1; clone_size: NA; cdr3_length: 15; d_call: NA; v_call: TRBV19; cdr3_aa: CASSIPIGRVAEAFF; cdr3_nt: TGTGCCAGTAGTATTCCCATTGGCAGGGTGGCTGAAGCTTTCTTT
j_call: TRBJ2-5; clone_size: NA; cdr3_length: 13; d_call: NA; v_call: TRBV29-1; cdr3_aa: CSVEFRVQETQYF; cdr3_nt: TGCAGCGTTGAGTTCAGGGTCCAAGAGACCCAGTACTTC
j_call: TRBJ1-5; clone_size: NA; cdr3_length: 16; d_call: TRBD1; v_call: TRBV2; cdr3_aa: CASSTRQGSNIQPQHF; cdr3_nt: TGTGCCAGCAGTACCCGACAGGGTTCGAATATACAGCCCCAGCATTTT
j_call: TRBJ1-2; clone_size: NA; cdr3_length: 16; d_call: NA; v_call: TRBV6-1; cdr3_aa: CASSETWGGYNYGYTF; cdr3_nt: TGTGCCAGCAGTGAAACCTGGGGGGGATATAACTATGGCTACACCTTC
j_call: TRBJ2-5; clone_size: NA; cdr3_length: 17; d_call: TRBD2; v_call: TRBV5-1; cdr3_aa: CASSLGLAGVRQETQYF; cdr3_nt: TGCGCCAGCAGCTTGGGACTAGCGGGAGTGCGGCAAGAGACCCAGTACTTC
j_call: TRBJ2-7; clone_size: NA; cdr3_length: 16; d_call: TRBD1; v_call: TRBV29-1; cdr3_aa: CSVRGAPGQGDYEQYF; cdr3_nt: TGCAGCGTCCGTGGGGCCCCGGGACAGGGGGACTACGAGCAGTACTTC
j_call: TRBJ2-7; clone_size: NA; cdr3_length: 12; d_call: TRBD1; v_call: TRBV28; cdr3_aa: CASSGQGAEQYF; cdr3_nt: TGTGCCAGCAGTGGCCAGGGGGCCGAGCAGTACTTC
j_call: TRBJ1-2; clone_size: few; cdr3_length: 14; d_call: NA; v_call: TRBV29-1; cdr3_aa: CSVLIHPGERGYTF; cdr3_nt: TGCAGCGTATTAATTCACCCAGGGGAGAGGGGCTACACCTTC
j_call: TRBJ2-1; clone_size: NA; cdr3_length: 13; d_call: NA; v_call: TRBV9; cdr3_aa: CASSVGDYNEQFF; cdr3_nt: TGTGCCAGCAGCGTAGGGGACTACAATGAGCAGTTCTTC
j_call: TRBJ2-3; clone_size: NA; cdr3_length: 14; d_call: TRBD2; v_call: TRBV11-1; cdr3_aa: CASSFAGGVDTQYF; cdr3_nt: TGTGCCAGCAGCTTTGCGGGAGGGGTAGATACGCAGTATTTT